The 14 T cell receptor beta chains presented below share a single source sample, sequenced in a study of blood T cell repertoires in COVID-19. Only in-frame clones appear in the TCRdb table, and some are missing; sequencing was by immunoSEQ multiplex PCR. Seen here are roughly 180,000 clones, about 85% observed once, and the top ten hold approximately 2.3%. Sequencing was done on a sample of peripheral blood. The receptor source for this set is a man aged 70-80 years with active or convalescent COVID-19.

The V call is TRBV4-1, the J call TRBJ2-1; perhaps TRBD1 as D (5 bases). Germline V CDR1 and CDR2: MGHRA, YSYEKL. With 1 base removed from V and 4 bases from J, the gap between germline ends came to 11 bases. The CDR3 sequence is 15 residues long. The CDR3 region is CASSQVLTAYNEQFF. The CDR3 nucleotides read TGCGCCAGCAGCCAAGTACTGACAGCTTACAATGAGCAGTTCTTC.

The chain joins TRBV7-9 to TRBJ2-6; D gene uncertain. Between the trimmed V and J ends, which lost 3 bases and 0 bases, there was a span of 9 bases. Germline V lookup: CDR1 SEHNR, CDR2 FQNEAQ (reference sequence). This CDR3 contains 16 residues. Here the CDR3 DNA reads TGTGCCAGCAGCTTCTACGTTAGCTCTGGGGCCAACGTCCTGACTTTC. Translated, it gives CASSFYVSSGANVLTF.

The rearrangement uses TRBV7-8 and TRBJ1-3, with no clear D. V dropped 1 base and J dropped 0 bases, with 4 bases sitting between them. Germline V gives CDR1 SGHVS, CDR2 FQNEAQ. The CDR3 spans 14 residues. This chain's CDR3 is CASSLGSSGNTIYF. Written as DNA, the CDR3 is TGTGCCAGCAGCTTAGGCAGCTCTGGAAACACCATATATTTT.

This chain links TRBV13 with TRBJ2-7, with TRBD1 matching 8 bases. The CDR3 is made up of 16 amino acids. Germline V gives CDR1 PRHDT, CDR2 FYEKMQ (reference sequence). The J segment lost 3 bases and the V segment lost 2 bases, leaving 9 bases of the junction unmatched. The CDR3 sequence: CASSLRSTGVFYEQYF. DNA of the CDR3: TGTGCCAGCAGCTTAAGGTCGACAGGGGTCTTCTACGAGCAGTACTTC.

CDR3 bases: TGTGCCAGTAGTTTTTACAGAACGCATGAAAAACTGTTTTTT. Encoded protein: CASSFYRTHEKLFF. The gene calls are TRBV19 and TRBJ1-4; D unresolved. Trimming removed 5 bases from V and 6 bases from J, with 13 bases in between. The CDR3 consists of 14 residues. From germline, CDR1 is LNHDA and CDR2 SQIVND (reference sequence).

The J gene is TRBJ2-7, the V gene TRBV9, with TRBD1 matching 9 bases. The V gene end was trimmed by 4 bases and the J gene end by 5 bases; junction bases not matched to a gene: 13. This CDR3 has 16 amino acids. CDR1 and CDR2 (germline): SGDLS, YYNGEE. As DNA, the CDR3 is TGTGCCAGCAGCCCGAGACCGGACAGGGGAGACCACGAGCAGTACTTC. Translated, it gives CASSPRPDRGDHEQYF. The variable domain in full, completed from reference TRBV9 and TRBJ2-7, reads DSGVTQTPKHLITATGQRVTLRCSPRSGDLSVYWYQQSLDQGLQFLIQYYNGEERAKGNILERFSAQQFPDLHSELNLSSLELGDSALYFCASSPRPDRGDHEQYFGPGTRLTVT.

This chain joins TRBV6-6 and TRBJ1-5; a weak D match, TRBD1 (5 bases). Germline V gene sequence: CDR1 MNHNY, CDR2 SVGAGI (reference sequence). CDR3 length: 17 residues. V was shortened by 5 bases and J by 3 bases, with 20 bases between the two germline ends. CDR3 sequence reads: CASSPVYTGIPNQPQHF. CDR3 bases: TGTGCCAGCAGTCCGGTCTACACAGGAATCCCCAATCAGCCCCAGCATTTT.

This clone has just one count. This sequence joins TRBV5-6 and TRBJ1-2, with 8 positions matching TRBD1. Germline CDR1 reads SGHDT; CDR2 reads YYEEEE. This CDR3 comprises 13 residues. The V gene end was trimmed by 7 bases and the J gene end by 5 bases; junction bases not matched to a gene: 7. CDR3 residues: CASGSTGVYGYTF. CDR3 DNA sequence: TGTGCCAGCGGATCGACAGGGGTTTATGGCTACACCTTC.

V and J are TRBV30 and TRBJ2-5; 9 nucleotides line up with TRBD1. The CDR3 sequence is 13 residues long. From germline, CDR1 is GTSNPN and CDR2 SVGIG (reference sequence). CDR3 amino acids: CGGQGRVGETQYF. CDR3 bases: TGTGGGGGACAGGGAAGAGTTGGAGAGACCCAGTACTTC.

This chain links TRBV5-1 with TRBJ2-3; unclear D gene. V dropped 1 base and J dropped 0 bases, with 6 bases sitting between them. The CDR3 runs 14 residues. Germline V lookup: CDR1 SGHRS, CDR2 YFSETQ. The CDR3 loop reads CASSLTASTDTQYF. Written as DNA, the CDR3 is TGCGCCAGCAGCTTGACAGCTAGCACAGATACGCAGTATTTT.

The V gene is TRBV6-2 or TRBV6-3, the J gene TRBJ2-3; 9 bases are a match to TRBD2. The CDR3 totals 16 residues. V shed 4 bases and J 5 bases; nucleotides not matched to a gene: 10. Germline V CDR1 and CDR2: MNHEY, SVGEGT. The CDR3 here is CASSSFSGGSEDTQYF. The CDR3 coding sequence is TGTGCCAGCAGTTCGTTTAGCGGGGGTTCTGAAGATACGCAGTATTTT.

The chain carries TRBV2 and TRBJ1-5; 11 bases agree with TRBD1. CDR3 size: 15 residues. With V trimmed by 5 bases and J by 7 bases, 7 bases remained unmatched. The V gene's germline CDR1 is SNHLY and CDR2 FYNNEI. CDR3 region: CASSRTGGSWQPQHF. The CDR3 DNA sequence: TGTGCCAGCAGTCGGACAGGGGGCTCGTGGCAGCCCCAGCATTTT.

The chain is built from TRBV5-1 and TRBJ2-2; 9 bases are shared with TRBD2. The CDR3 contains 16 residues. Trimming took 0 bases from V and 6 from J; bases not matched to a gene: 6. The germline V gene encodes CDR1 SGHRS and CDR2 YFSETQ. The CDR3 sequence is CASSLVGGGAAGELFF. The CDR3 DNA reads TGCGCCAGCAGCTTGGTTGGCGGGGGGGCCGCCGGGGAGCTGTTTTTT.

The V gene is TRBV3-1 (or the pseudogene TRBV3-2), the J gene TRBJ2-1; 8 bases match TRBD2. CDR1 is LGHDT and CDR2 is YNNKEL in the germline V gene (reference sequence). Trimming at V came to 6 bases and at J to 8 bases, leaving 6 bases not matched to a gene. CDR3 length: 13 amino acids. CDR3 sequence (DNA): TGTGCCAGCAGATCACGGGGGGGGGATGAGCAGTTCTTC. It is translated as CASRSRGGDEQFF.